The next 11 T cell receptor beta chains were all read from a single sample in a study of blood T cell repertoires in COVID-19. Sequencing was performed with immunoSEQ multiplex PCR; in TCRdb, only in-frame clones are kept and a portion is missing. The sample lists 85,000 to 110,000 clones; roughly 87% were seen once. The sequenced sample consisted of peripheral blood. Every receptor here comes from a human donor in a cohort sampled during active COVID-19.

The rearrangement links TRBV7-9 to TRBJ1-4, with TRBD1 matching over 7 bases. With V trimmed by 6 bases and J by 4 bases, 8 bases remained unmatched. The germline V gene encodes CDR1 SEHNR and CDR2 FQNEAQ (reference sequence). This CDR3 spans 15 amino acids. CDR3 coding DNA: TGTGCCAGCAGGGGGGACAGAACCTTTAATGAAAAACTGTTTTTT. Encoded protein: CASRGDRTFNEKLFF. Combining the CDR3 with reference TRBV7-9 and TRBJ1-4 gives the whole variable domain DTGVSQNPRHKITKRGQNVTFRCDPISEHNRLYWYRQTLGQGPEFLTYFQNEAQLEKSRLLSDRFSAERPKGSFSTLEIQRTEQGDSAMYLCASRGDRTFNEKLFFGSGTQLSVL.

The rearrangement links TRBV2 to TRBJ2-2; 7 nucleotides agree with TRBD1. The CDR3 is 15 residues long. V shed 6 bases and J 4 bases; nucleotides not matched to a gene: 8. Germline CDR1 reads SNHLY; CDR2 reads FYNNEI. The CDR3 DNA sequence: TGTGCCAGCAGGAACAGGGGTTTGAGCACCGGGGAGCTGTTTTTT. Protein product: CASRNRGLSTGELFF.

This CDR3 is CASSYEEAGNGYTF. CDR3 nucleotide sequence: TGTGCCAGCAGTTACGAAGAGGCGGGGAATGGCTACACCTTC. The chain couples TRBV6-6 to TRBJ1-2; D not certain. The germline V and J ends were trimmed by 2 bases and 6 bases, with 13 bases remaining between them. This CDR3 is built from 14 residues. CDR1 MNHNY and CDR2 SVGAGI come from the germline V gene (reference sequence).

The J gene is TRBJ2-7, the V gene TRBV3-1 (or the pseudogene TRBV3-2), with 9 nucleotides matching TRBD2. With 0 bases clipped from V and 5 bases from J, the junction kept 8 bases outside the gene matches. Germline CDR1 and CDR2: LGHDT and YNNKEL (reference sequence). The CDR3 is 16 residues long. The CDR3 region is CASSQDVLAGSHEQYF. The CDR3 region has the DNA TGTGCCAGCAGCCAAGATGTCCTAGCGGGAAGTCACGAGCAGTACTTC.

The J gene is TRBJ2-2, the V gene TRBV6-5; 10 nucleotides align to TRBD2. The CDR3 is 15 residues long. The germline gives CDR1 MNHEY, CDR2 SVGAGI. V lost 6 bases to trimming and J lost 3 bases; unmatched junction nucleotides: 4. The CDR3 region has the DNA TGTGCCAGCAGGGCCCTAGCGGGAGACACCGGGGAGCTGTTTTTT. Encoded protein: CASRALAGDTGELFF.

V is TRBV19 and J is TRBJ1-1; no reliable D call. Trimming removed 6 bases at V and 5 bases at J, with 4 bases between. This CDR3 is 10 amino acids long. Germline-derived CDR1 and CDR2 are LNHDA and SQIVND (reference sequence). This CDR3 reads CASRETEAFF. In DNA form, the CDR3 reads TGTGCCAGTAGAGAGACTGAAGCTTTCTTT. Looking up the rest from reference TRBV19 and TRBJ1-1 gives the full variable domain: DGGITQSPKYLFRKEGQNVTLSCEQNLNHDAMYWYRQDPGQGLRLIYYSQIVNDFQKGDIAEGYSVSREKKESFPLTVTSAQKNPTAFYLCASRETEAFFGQGTRLTVV.

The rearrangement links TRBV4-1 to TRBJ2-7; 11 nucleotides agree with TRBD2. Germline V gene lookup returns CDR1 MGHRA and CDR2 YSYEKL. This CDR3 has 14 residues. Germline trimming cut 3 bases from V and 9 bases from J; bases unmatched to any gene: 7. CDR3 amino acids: CASSHSLAGALQYF. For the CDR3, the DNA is TGCGCCAGCAGCCATTCACTAGCGGGGGCACTGCAGTACTTC.

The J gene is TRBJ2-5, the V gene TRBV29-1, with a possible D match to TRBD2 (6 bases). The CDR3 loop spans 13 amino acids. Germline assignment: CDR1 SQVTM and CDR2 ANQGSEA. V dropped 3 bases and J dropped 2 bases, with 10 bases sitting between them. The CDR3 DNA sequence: TGCAGCGTTGAGGGGGGACCACAAGAGACCCAGTACTTC. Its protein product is CSVEGGPQETQYF.

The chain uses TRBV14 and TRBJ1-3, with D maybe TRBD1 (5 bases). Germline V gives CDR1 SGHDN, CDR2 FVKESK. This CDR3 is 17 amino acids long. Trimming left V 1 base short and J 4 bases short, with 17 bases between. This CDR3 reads CASSQGFSGFSGNTIYF. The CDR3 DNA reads TGTGCCAGCAGCCAAGGTTTCTCAGGGTTCTCAGGAAACACCATATATTTT.

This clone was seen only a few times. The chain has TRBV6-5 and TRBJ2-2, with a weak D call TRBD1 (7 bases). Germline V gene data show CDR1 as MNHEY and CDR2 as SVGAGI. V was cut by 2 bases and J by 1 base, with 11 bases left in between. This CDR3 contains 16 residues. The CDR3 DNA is TGTGCCAGCAGTTACGGAGGGGGCAGGAACACCGGGGAGCTGTTTTTT. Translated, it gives CASSYGGGRNTGELFF.

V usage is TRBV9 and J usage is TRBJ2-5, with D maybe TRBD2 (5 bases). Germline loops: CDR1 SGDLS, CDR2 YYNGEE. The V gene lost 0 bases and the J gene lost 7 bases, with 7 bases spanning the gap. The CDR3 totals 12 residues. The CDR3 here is CASSVARGTQYF. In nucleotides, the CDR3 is TGTGCCAGCAGCGTAGCACGGGGGACCCAGTACTTC. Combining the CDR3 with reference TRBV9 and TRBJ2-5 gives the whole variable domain DSGVTQTPKHLITATGQRVTLRCSPRSGDLSVYWYQQSLDQGLQFLIQYYNGEERAKGNILERFSAQQFPDLHSELNLSSLELGDSALYFCASSVARGTQYFGPGTRLLVL.